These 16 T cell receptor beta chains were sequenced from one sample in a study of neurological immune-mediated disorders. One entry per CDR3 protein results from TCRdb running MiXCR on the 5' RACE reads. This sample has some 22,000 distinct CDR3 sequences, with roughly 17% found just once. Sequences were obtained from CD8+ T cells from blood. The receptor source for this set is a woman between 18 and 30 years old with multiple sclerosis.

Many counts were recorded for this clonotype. The CDR3 coding sequence is TGCGCCAGCAGCTTGATCCCATCGGGGGCAGGGTCTGGAAACACCATATATTTT. Translating gives CASSLIPSGAGSGNTIYF. V is TRBV5-1 and J is TRBJ1-3, with D tentatively TRBD1 (6 bases). The V gene's germline CDR1 is SGHRS and CDR2 YFSETQ. The ends were cut back, 1 base at V and 1 base at J, with 18 bases in the middle. The length of the CDR3 is 18 residues.

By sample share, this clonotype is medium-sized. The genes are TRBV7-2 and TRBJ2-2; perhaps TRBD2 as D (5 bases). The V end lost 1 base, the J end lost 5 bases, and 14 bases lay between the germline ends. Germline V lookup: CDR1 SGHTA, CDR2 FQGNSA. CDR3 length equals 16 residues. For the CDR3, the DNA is TGTGCCAGCAGCTTAGTTACGGGAAGAGGGACCGGGGAGCTGTTTTTT. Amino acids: CASSLVTGRGTGELFF.

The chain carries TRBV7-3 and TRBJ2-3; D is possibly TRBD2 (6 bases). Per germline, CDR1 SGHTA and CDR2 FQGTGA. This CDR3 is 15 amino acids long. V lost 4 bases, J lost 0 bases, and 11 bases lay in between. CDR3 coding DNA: TGTGCCAGCAGCTCCGTCGGGACTAGCACAGATACGCAGTATTTT. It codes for CASSSVGTSTDTQYF.

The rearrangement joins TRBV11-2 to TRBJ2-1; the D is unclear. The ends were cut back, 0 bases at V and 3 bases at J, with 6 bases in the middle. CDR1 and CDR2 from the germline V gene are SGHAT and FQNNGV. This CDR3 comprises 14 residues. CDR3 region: CASSLDDNYNEQFF. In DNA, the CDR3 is TGTGCCAGCAGCTTAGATGACAACTACAATGAGCAGTTCTTC. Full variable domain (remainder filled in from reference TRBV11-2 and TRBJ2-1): EAGVAQSPRYKIIEKRQSVAFWCNPISGHATLYWYQQILGQGPKLLIQFQNNGVVDDSQLPKDRFSAERLKGVDSTLKIQPAKLEDSAVYLCASSLDDNYNEQFFGPGTRLTVL.

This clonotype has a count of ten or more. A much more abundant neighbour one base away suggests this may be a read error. In nucleotides, the CDR3 is TGTGCCAGCAACCAGGACAGGGACAATGAGCAGTTCTTC. As protein: CASNQDRDNEQFF. The chain has TRBV5-5 and TRBJ2-1; 8 bases line up with TRBD1. V was clipped by 6 bases and J by 5 bases; unmatched bases: 4. Germline assignment: CDR1 SGHKS and CDR2 YYEKEE (reference sequence). CDR3 size: 13 residues.

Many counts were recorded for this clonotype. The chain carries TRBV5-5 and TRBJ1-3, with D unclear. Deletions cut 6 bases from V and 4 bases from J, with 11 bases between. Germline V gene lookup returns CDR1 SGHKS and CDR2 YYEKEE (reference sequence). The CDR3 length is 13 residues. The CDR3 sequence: CASTSSNGNTIYF. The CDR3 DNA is TGTGCCAGCACCTCATCCAACGGAAACACCATATATTTT.

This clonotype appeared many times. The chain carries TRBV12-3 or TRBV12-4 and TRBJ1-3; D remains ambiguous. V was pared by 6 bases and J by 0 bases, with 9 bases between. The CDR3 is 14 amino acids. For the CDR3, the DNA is TGTGCCAGCAGCTATCAGAGCTCTGGAAACACCATATATTTT. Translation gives CASSYQSSGNTIYF.

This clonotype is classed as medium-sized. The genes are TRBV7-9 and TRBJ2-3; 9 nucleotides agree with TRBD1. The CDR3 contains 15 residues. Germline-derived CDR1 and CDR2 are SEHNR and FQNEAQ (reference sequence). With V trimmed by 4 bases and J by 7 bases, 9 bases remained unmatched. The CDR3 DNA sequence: TGTGCCAGCAGCTCGCCCGCCGACAGGGGGAATACGCAGTATTTT. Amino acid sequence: CASSSPADRGNTQYF.

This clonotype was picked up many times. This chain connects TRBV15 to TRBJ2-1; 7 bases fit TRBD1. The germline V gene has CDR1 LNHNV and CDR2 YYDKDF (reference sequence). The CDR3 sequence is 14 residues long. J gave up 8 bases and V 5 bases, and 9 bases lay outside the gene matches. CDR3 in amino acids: CATSLADRVDEQFF. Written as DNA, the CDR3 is TGTGCCACCAGCTTGGCCGACAGGGTCGATGAGCAGTTCTTC.

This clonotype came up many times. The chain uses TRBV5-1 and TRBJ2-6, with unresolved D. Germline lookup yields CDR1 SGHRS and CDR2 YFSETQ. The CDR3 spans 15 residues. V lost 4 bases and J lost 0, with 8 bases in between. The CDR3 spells CASSPWNSGANVLTF. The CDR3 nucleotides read TGCGCCAGCAGCCCTTGGAACTCTGGGGCCAACGTCCTGACTTTC.

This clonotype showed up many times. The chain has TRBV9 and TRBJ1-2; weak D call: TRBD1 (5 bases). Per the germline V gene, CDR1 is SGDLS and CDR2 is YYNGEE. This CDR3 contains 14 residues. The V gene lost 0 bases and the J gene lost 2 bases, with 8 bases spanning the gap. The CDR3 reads CASSVGGENYGYTF. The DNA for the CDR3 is TGTGCCAGCAGCGTAGGGGGGGAGAACTATGGCTACACCTTC.

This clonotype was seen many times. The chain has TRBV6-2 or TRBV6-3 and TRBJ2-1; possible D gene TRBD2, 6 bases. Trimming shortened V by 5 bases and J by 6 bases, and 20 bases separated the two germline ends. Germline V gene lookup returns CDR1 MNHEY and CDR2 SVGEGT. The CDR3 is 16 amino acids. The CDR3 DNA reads TGTGCCAGCAGTACGGGATTAGCGGACCTATTCAATGAGCAGTTCTTC. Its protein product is CASSTGLADLFNEQFF.

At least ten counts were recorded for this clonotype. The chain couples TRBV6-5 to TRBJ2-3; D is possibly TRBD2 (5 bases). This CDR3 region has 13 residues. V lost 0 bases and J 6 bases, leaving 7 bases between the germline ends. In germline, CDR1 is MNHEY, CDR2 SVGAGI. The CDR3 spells CASSYSTGDTQYF. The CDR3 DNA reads TGTGCCAGCAGTTACTCCACGGGGGATACGCAGTATTTT.

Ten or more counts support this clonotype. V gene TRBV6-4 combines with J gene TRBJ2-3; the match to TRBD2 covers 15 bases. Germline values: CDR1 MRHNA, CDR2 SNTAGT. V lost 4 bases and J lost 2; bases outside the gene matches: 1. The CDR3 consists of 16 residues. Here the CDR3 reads CASSGTSGGATDTQYF. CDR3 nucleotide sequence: TGTGCCAGCAGTGGGACTAGCGGGGGGGCCACAGATACGCAGTATTTT.

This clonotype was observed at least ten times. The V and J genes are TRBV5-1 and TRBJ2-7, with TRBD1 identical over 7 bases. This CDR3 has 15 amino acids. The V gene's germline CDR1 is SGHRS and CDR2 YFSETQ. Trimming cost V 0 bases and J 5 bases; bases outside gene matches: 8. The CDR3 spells CASSLDHNRGDEQYV. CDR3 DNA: TGCGCCAGCAGCTTGGACCACAACAGGGGCGACGAGCAGTACGTC.

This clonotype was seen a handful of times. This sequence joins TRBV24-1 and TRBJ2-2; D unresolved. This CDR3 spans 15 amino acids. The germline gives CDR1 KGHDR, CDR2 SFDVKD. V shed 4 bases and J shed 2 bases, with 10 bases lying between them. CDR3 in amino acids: CATSDIGTNTGELFF. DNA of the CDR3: TGTGCCACCAGTGACATCGGAACCAACACCGGGGAGCTGTTTTTT.